This T cell receptor beta chain came from a study of blood T cell repertoires in COVID-19. In the study overall: Acute and convalescent COVID-19 samples came from the United States, Italy and Spain.

Per the original methods: Nucleated cell number was recorded as an estimate derived from reference gene primer amplification. Here immunoSEQ multiplex PCR was the method, and the copy in TCRdb shows in-frame clones only, minus some. V, J and clone size were drawn from that table, and D and trimming were deduced from the DNA. This sample has about 210,000 clones; 81% occur once, and the top ten carry 8.5% to 10%. Ages ranged from about 18 to 89 years, with residence in about 24 US areas. The clonotype originates from a woman aged 45 to 65 with acute COVID-19. The sequenced material came from PBMCs or T cells enriched from blood (not recorded which).

CDR3 DNA: TGTGCCAGCAGCCGTAGCGGGAGTGGGGCCTACAATGAGCAGTTCTTC. Translating gives CASSRSGSGAYNEQFF. The chain employs TRBV3-1 (or the pseudogene TRBV3-2) and TRBJ2-1; 9 nucleotides align to TRBD2. With V trimmed by 4 bases and J by 2 bases, 6 bases remained unmatched. Germline CDR1 reads LGHDT; CDR2 reads YNNKEL (reference sequence). CDR3 size: 16 residues.